Below are 6 T cell receptor beta chains sequenced from a single sample in a study of OX40 agonist ivuxolimab in advanced cancers. Clones were read by immunoSEQ multiplex PCR, and TCRdb kept only the in-frame ones, dropping some. Of roughly 23,000 clones listed, approximately 90% are singletons. Sample: CD4+ or CD8+ T cells sorted from blood, taken in a trial of the OX40 agonist ivuxolimab. The receptor set was obtained from an adult with an advanced solid tumor such as melanoma, head and neck, liver or kidney cancer.

The V and J genes are TRBV12-5 and TRBJ2-1; the D gene is possibly TRBD2 (5 bases). The CDR3 contains 13 residues. Germline V gives CDR1 LGHNT, CDR2 FRNRAP. The V gene lost 1 base and the J gene lost 10 bases, with 11 bases spanning the gap. The CDR3 loop reads CASGLGTRLEQFF. The CDR3 DNA reads TGTGCTAGTGGTTTGGGTACTAGACTCGAGCAGTTCTTC.

The chain carries TRBV2 and TRBJ2-7; D unclear. Trimming stripped 7 bases from V and 0 bases from J, with 13 bases between. The germline CDR1 and CDR2 sequences are SNHLY and FYNNEI. The CDR3 is made up of 14 amino acids. This chain's CDR3 is CASTTFTGSYEQYF. The CDR3 coding sequence is TGTGCCAGCACGACCTTTACGGGCTCCTACGAGCAGTACTTC.

The rearrangement uses TRBV9 and TRBJ2-7; TRBD1 matches at 8 bases. CDR3 length equals 16 residues. Unmatched junction bases numbered 8, after V lost 0 bases and J lost 3 bases. The V gene's germline CDR1 is SGDLS and CDR2 YYNGEE. The CDR3 region is CASSVGGGGQGYEQYF. The CDR3 DNA reads TGTGCCAGCAGCGTAGGGGGTGGAGGACAGGGCTACGAGCAGTACTTC. The whole variable domain, filled in from reference TRBV9 and TRBJ2-7, reads DSGVTQTPKHLITATGQRVTLRCSPRSGDLSVYWYQQSLDQGLQFLIQYYNGEERAKGNILERFSAQQFPDLHSELNLSSLELGDSALYFCASSVGGGGQGYEQYFGPGTRLTVT.

The chain employs TRBV11-2 and TRBJ1-5; perhaps TRBD1 as D (5 bases). This CDR3 is 15 amino acids long. Germline V gene lookup returns CDR1 SGHAT and CDR2 FQNNGV. V was clipped by 0 bases and J by 5 bases, with 11 bases between them. As DNA, the CDR3 is TGTGCCAGCAGCTTAGAAGGGGATATTGATCAGCCCCAGCATTTT. Translation: CASSLEGDIDQPQHF.

V is TRBV29-1 and J is TRBJ1-1; the match to TRBD1 covers 8 bases. The V gene's germline CDR1 is SQVTM and CDR2 ANQGSEA. V lost 6 bases, J lost 5 bases, and 8 bases stayed unmatched. The CDR3 extends over 13 amino acids. CDR3 coding DNA: TGCAGCGTGGCAGGGGGCGCGGGGACTGAAGCTTTCTTT. Protein product: CSVAGGAGTEAFF.

V usage is TRBV2 and J usage is TRBJ2-3; 7 nucleotides agree with TRBD1. From germline, CDR1 is SNHLY and CDR2 FYNNEI. The CDR3 totals 15 residues. With 3 bases clipped from V and 3 bases from J, the junction kept 6 bases outside the gene matches. The CDR3 DNA reads TGTGCCAGCAGTGAGCGGCAGGGGGTGACAGATACGCAGTATTTT. Its translation: CASSERQGVTDTQYF.